This entry describes one T cell receptor (beta chain). Its cognate antigen has yet to be identified. Nothing much larger sits one base from this clone, and base qualities are not available. This sample is part of a study of blood T cell repertoires in COVID-19 (dated by TCRdb to about 2020). Concerning the study at large: The collaborator samples originated in the United States, Italy and Spain and spanned the acute and convalescent phases of COVID-19. The prospective study material was composed of cDNA or gDNA derived from T cells, B-cell-depleted T cells, or PBMCs. Subjects who had been exposed to COVID-19, were actively infected with it, or had recovered from it provided the deeply sampled blood TCRbeta repertoires that made up the dataset. A freely available public database, intended as a resource for researchers studying the immune response to SARS-CoV-2, is where the repertoires were released. Samples came from the ongoing ImmuneRACE study (first 160 participants) plus 1,254 subjects from 6 global collaborators. Sample metadata almost always included a de-identified subject ID, COVID-19 status, age in years and sex. Where available, HLA class I and class II types were obtained from metadata supplied by the sample provider rather than from assay-based typing. What the authors observed across the whole study: Clinical and demographic metadata were provided uncurated, with the amount varying by source and participant.

The immunoSEQ Assay, a bias-controlled multiplex PCR, was used to amplify TCRbeta CDR3 regions from genomic DNA. Concerning the study's data processing: The number of nucleated cells in each sample was estimated from the amplification of reference gene primers within the assay. Sequence reads were collapsed and filtered to measure the absolute abundance of every unique TCRbeta CDR3 rearrangement. For each sample, productive Simpson clonality was calculated as the square root of Simpson's diversity index over productive rearrangements. TCRdb obtained this table from immuneACCESS and retained in-frame rearrangements with V and J assigned. These tables miss some clones; where compared with another copy, unresolved V genes account for less than half of the shortfall, and the remainder is unexplained. V and J calls and clone size are those listed in that table; D and trimming were worked out from the DNA. The sample table records approximately 32,000 clones; about 86% of these occur just once. Roughly 28% of the sample is in the top ten clones.

The collaborating institutions used their own protocols to collect whole blood in K2EDTA tubes. For TCRbeta analysis, collaborator samples were shipped as frozen whole blood, as isolated PBMCs, or as DNA extracted from either sample type. CDR1 and CDR2 (MRHNA, SNTAGT) derive from the germline V gene. Trimming leaves V shorter by 3 bases and J shorter by 5 bases, with the junction holding 4 bases beyond the gene matches. Inclusive of the bounding cysteine and phenylalanine, the CDR3 is 14 residues long. The read is trimmed to its CDR3 DNA, 42 bases read in frame from base 1. The clonotype was recovered from a human donor in a cohort sampled during active COVID-19. Recombination joined TRBV6-4 with TRBJ2-5; 9 junctional bases match TRBD1. Sequencing input: peripheral blood. The nucleotides are TGTGCCAGCAGTGATAACAGGGGGCTGGAGACCCAGTACTTC. Translated, it gives CASSDNRGLETQYF.